These 20 T cell receptor beta chains came from one sample sequenced in a study of Graves' ophthalmopathy and Graves' hyperthyroidism. Investigators amplified TCR beta CDR3 regions from RNA transcripts. First-round RT-PCR with HTBI primers preceded a second-round multiplex PCR. TCRdb re-called the multiplex PCR reads through MiXCR, storing one row per CDR3 protein. The data show roughly 700,000 distinct CDR3 sequences, 40% seen once. Sequencing used peripheral blood. The receptors shown here come from an adult man with Graves' ophthalmopathy.

Ten or more counts support this clonotype. The chain has TRBV7-9 and TRBJ1-2; TRBD1 is a possible D gene (5 bases). The CDR3 has 13 amino acids. CDR1 is SEHNR, CDR2 FQNEAQ, per germline (reference sequence). V was shortened by 5 bases and J by 7 bases, with 14 bases between the two germline ends. The CDR3 region is CASSRPQGGGYTF. The CDR3 DNA is TGTGCCAGCAGCCGCCCTCAGGGTGGTGGCTACACCTTC.

This clonotype was counted once. Possible read error: a much larger clone is one base away. This chain uses TRBV2 with TRBJ2-5, with D perhaps matching TRBD1 (5 bases). CDR1 and CDR2 (germline): SNHLY, FYNNEI. This CDR3 is built from 14 residues. The V and J ends lost 4 bases and 3 bases respectively, with 12 bases between them. This CDR3 is CASSGRQMKETQYF. The CDR3 nucleotides are TGTGCCAGCAGTGGGAGACAGATGAAAGAGACCCAGTACTTC.

The gene calls are TRBV9 and TRBJ1-1, with D tentatively TRBD1 (6 bases). Germline CDR1 reads SGDLS; CDR2 reads YYNGEE. V was trimmed by 2 bases and J by 4 bases, leaving 21 bases between them. The CDR3 spans 17 residues. CDR3 protein: CASSVGMNRVRGTEAFF. Here the CDR3 DNA reads TGTGCCAGCAGCGTGGGTATGAACAGGGTGCGAGGCACTGAAGCTTTCTTT.

In its sample, this clonotype was seen once. The V call is TRBV2, the J call TRBJ1-2; the D gene is possibly TRBD1 (5 bases). Per germline, CDR1 SNHLY and CDR2 FYNNEI. Between the trimmed V and J ends, which lost 8 bases and 2 bases, there was a span of 15 bases. The CDR3 length is 14 residues. The CDR3 loop is CASGSNEGNYGYTF. Here the CDR3 DNA reads TGTGCCAGCGGCAGTAATGAGGGGAACTATGGCTACACCTTC.

This clonotype was counted only a few times. The chain recombines TRBV14 with TRBJ2-5, with no clear D. Germline loops: CDR1 SGHDN, CDR2 FVKESK. The CDR3 has 12 residues. V dropped 3 bases and J dropped 5 bases, with 7 bases sitting between them. DNA for the CDR3: TGTGCCAGCAGCCAGCGGTGGGAGACCCAGTACTTC. The encoded protein is CASSQRWETQYF.

About this clonotype: This CDR3 is missing its conserved last phenylalanine or tryptophan, likely due to a read error. V usage is TRBV5-1 and J usage is TRBJ1-5, with a possible D match to TRBD1 (5 bases). The CDR3 has 13 residues. V was cut by 0 bases and J by 7 bases, with 8 bases left in between. Germline V gives CDR1 SGHRS, CDR2 YFSETQ. In DNA, the CDR3 is TGCGCCAGCAGCTTGGATCAGGGCCAGCCCCAGCATCTT. This codes for CASSLDQGQPQHL.

This clonotype was seen ten or more times. The gene calls are TRBV9 and TRBJ2-5; TRBD2 matches 8 bases. CDR3 length equals 16 residues. The V gene end was trimmed by 4 bases and the J gene end by 4 bases; junction bases not matched to a gene: 12. Germline loops: CDR1 SGDLS, CDR2 YYNGEE. The DNA for the CDR3 is TGTGCCAGCAGCCCCCGGGGGGGCGGGAGAGGAGAGACCCAGTACTTC. Translating it yields CASSPRGGGRGETQYF. Together with reference TRBV9 and TRBJ2-5, the CDR3 gives the full variable domain: DSGVTQTPKHLITATGQRVTLRCSPRSGDLSVYWYQQSLDQGLQFLIQYYNGEERAKGNILERFSAQQFPDLHSELNLSSLELGDSALYFCASSPRGGGRGETQYFGPGTRLLVL.

The chain carries TRBV7-2 and TRBJ2-2, with TRBD2 matching 7 bases. The CDR3 spans 14 residues. CDR1 SGHTA and CDR2 FQGNSA come from the germline V gene. V lost 4 bases and J lost 6; bases outside the gene matches: 5. The CDR3 bases are TGTGCCAGCAGCTCACGACTAGCTCCCGGGGAGCTGTTTTTT. It translates to CASSSRLAPGELFF.

V and J are TRBV25-1 and TRBJ1-4; the D is unclear. This CDR3 region has 14 residues. The germline gives CDR1 MGHDK, CDR2 SYGVNS. V lost 3 bases to trimming and J lost 8 bases, with 13 bases between them. Here the CDR3 DNA reads TGTGCCAGCAGTGATAGTCTTGCCTCGGAAAAACTGTTTTTT. Translated, it gives CASSDSLASEKLFF. The whole variable domain, filled in from reference TRBV25-1 and TRBJ1-4, reads EADIYQTPRYLVIGTGKKITLECSQTMGHDKMYWYQQDPGMELHLIHYSYGVNSTEKGDLSSESTVSRIRTEHFPLTLESARPSHTSQYLCASSDSLASEKLFFGSGTQLSVL.

CDR3 nucleotides: TGCAGCGTTGAAGACCCCAGGAATGAAAAACTGTTTTTT. This translates into CSVEDPRNEKLFF. This rearrangement joins TRBV29-1 to TRBJ1-4; D is undetermined. The CDR3 contains 13 residues. From germline, CDR1 is SQVTM and CDR2 ANQGSEA. Trimming shortened V by 0 bases and J by 5 bases, and 7 bases separated the two germline ends.

There are many counts of this clonotype. The V gene is TRBV29-1, the J gene TRBJ1-1, with 11 bases that match TRBD1. Germline V lookup: CDR1 SQVTM, CDR2 ANQGSEA. V was pared by 5 bases and J by 0 bases, with 8 bases of the junction left unmatched. The CDR3 runs to 16 residues. CDR3 sequence (DNA): TGCAGCGTTTACGGACAGGGGGCGGCTATGAACACTGAAGCTTTCTTT. Encoded protein: CSVYGQGAAMNTEAFF.

This clonotype was found a few times. The CDR3 DNA follows: TGTGCCAGCAGCCCGCTGACAGGGGGCGGAGAGACCCAGTACTTC. Amino acid sequence: CASSPLTGGGETQYF. The V and J genes are TRBV7-9 and TRBJ2-5; TRBD1 matches 10 bases. Per germline, CDR1 SEHNR and CDR2 FQNEAQ (reference sequence). CDR3 length: 15 amino acids. V was clipped by 5 bases and J by 4 bases; unmatched bases: 7.

The chain joins TRBV12-3 or TRBV12-4 to TRBJ2-7, with TRBD1 matching 7 bases. The junction had 6 bases not matched to a gene; V was cut back by 5 bases and J by 2 bases. The CDR3 contains 14 residues. CDR3 sequence: CASSGPGTAYEQYF. CDR3 nucleotides: TGTGCCAGCAGTGGGCCCGGGACAGCCTACGAGCAGTACTTC.

The chain is built from TRBV5-4 and TRBJ2-7; D possibly uses TRBD1 or TRBD2 (5 bases each). The CDR3 sequence is 12 residues long. Trimming left V 3 bases short and J 5 bases short, with 9 bases between. The germline V gene encodes CDR1 SGHNT and CDR2 YYREEE (reference sequence). The CDR3 region is CASSWGRHEQYF. As DNA, the CDR3 is TGTGCCAGCAGCTGGGGACGGCACGAGCAGTACTTC.

The chain joins TRBV2 to TRBJ1-5; 8 bases map to TRBD1. The V gene end was trimmed by 6 bases and the J gene end by 7 bases; junction bases not matched to a gene: 8. This CDR3 is 14 amino acids long. From germline, CDR1 is SNHLY and CDR2 FYNNEI. CDR3 in amino acids: CASRVRGRLQPQHF. The DNA for the CDR3 is TGTGCCAGCAGAGTCAGGGGGCGGTTGCAGCCCCAGCATTTT.

The rearrangement joins TRBV7-9 to TRBJ1-2; D is unclear. CDR3 length: 15 amino acids. The ends were cut back, 4 bases at V and 5 bases at J, with 17 bases in the middle. In germline, CDR1 is SEHNR, CDR2 FQNEAQ (reference sequence). CDR3 residues: CASSSDGRRKYGYTF. CDR3 nucleotide sequence: TGTGCCAGCAGCTCGGACGGCCGCCGGAAGTATGGCTACACCTTC. Variable domain in full (rest from reference TRBV7-9 and TRBJ1-2): DTGVSQNPRHKITKRGQNVTFRCDPISEHNRLYWYRQTLGQGPEFLTYFQNEAQLEKSRLLSDRFSAERPKGSFSTLEIQRTEQGDSAMYLCASSSDGRRKYGYTFGSGTRLTVV.

This clonotype was seen a few times. This chain connects TRBV7-9 to TRBJ1-6; D possibly corresponds to TRBD1 (5 bases). V was cut by 6 bases and J by 7 bases, with 19 bases left in between. The CDR3 sequence is 16 residues long. CDR1 is SEHNR and CDR2 is FQNEAQ in the germline V gene (reference sequence). The CDR3 is CASSYSGGLRNSPLHF. The CDR3 coding sequence is TGTGCCAGCAGTTACTCGGGGGGGTTAAGGAATTCACCCCTCCACTTT.

This clonotype occurred many times. The chain uses TRBV7-6 and TRBJ1-1; D is undetermined. Trimming removed 5 bases from V and 4 bases from J, with 23 bases in between. Germline-derived CDR1 and CDR2 are SGHVS and FNYEAQ. The CDR3 contains 17 residues. The CDR3, as DNA: TGTGCCAGCAGCCCACGAGCAACGAGGAGTCAATTCACTGAAGCTTTCTTT. It yields the protein CASSPRATRSQFTEAFF. Full variable domain (remainder filled in from reference TRBV7-6 and TRBJ1-1): GAGVSQSPRYKVTKRGQDVALRCDPISGHVSLYWYRQALGQGPEFLTYFNYEAQQDKSGLPNDRFSAERPEGSISTLTIQRTEQRDSAMYRCASSPRATRSQFTEAFFGQGTRLTVV.

CDR3 DNA: TGTGCCAGTACCACGGGACCTGGCTCTGGAAACACCATATATTTT. It encodes CASTTGPGSGNTIYF. The V gene is TRBV19, the J gene TRBJ1-3; possibly TRBD1 for D (5 bases). Trimming stripped 7 bases from V and 0 bases from J, with 13 bases between. This CDR3 comprises 15 residues. Germline CDR1 and CDR2: LNHDA and SQIVND (reference sequence).

Ten or more counts support this clonotype. The chain employs TRBV9 and TRBJ2-6; possible D gene TRBD2, 5 bases. Trimming left V 0 bases short and J 2 bases short, with 6 bases between. Germline assignment: CDR1 SGDLS and CDR2 YYNGEE. This CDR3 contains 15 residues. CDR3 region: CASSVDGTGANVLTF. CDR3 DNA sequence: TGTGCCAGCAGCGTAGACGGGACTGGGGCCAACGTCCTGACTTTC.